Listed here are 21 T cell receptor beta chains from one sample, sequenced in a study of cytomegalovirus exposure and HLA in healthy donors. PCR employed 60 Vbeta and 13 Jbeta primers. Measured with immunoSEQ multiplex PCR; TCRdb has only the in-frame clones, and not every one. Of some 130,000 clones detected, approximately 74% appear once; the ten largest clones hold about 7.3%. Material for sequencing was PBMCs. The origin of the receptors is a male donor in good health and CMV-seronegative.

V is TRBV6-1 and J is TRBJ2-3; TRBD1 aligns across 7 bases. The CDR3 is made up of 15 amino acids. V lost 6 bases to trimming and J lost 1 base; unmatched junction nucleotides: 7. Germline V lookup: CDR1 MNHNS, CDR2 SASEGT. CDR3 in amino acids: CASRESGTGTDTQYF. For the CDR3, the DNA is TGTGCCAGCAGAGAATCCGGGACAGGCACAGATACGCAGTATTTT.

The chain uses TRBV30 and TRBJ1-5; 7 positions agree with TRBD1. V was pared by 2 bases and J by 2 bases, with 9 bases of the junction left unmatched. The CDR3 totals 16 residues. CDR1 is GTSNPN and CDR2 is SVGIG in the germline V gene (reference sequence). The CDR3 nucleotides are TGTGCCTGGAGTTCCCCGGGACAGAGGGGCAATCAGCCCCAGCATTTT. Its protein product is CAWSSPGQRGNQPQHF.

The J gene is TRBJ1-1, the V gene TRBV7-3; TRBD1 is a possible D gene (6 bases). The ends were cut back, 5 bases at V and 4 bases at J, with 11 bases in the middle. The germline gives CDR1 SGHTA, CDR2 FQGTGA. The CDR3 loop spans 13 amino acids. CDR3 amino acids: CASSSQGFTEAFF. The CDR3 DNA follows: TGTGCCAGCAGCAGTCAGGGGTTCACTGAAGCTTTCTTT.

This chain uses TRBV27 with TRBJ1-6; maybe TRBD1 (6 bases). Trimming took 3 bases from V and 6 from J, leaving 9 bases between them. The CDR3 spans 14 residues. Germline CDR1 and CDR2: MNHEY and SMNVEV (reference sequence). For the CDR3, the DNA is TGTGCCAGCAGTTTCGGACAGCTTAATTCACCCCTCCACTTT. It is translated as CASSFGQLNSPLHF.

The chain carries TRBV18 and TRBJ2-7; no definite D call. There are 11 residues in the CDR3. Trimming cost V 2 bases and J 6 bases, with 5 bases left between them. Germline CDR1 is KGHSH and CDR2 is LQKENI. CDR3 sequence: CASSPSGEQYF. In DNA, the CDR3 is TGTGCCAGCTCACCATCCGGCGAGCAGTACTTC.

This chain's CDR3 is CASRFMGRGEETQYF. CDR3 coding DNA: TGCGCCAGCAGGTTTATGGGGAGGGGAGAAGAGACCCAGTACTTC. This chain joins TRBV4-1 and TRBJ2-5; 7 nucleotides match TRBD2. V lost 6 bases and J lost 3; bases outside the gene matches: 10. The CDR3 is 15 residues long. Germline values: CDR1 MGHRA, CDR2 YSYEKL.

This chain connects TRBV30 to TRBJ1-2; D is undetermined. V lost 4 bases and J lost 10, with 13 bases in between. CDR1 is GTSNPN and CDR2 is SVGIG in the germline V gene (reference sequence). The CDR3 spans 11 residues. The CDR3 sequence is CAWTFGRDYTF. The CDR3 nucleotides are TGTGCCTGGACTTTCGGACGGGACTACACCTTC.

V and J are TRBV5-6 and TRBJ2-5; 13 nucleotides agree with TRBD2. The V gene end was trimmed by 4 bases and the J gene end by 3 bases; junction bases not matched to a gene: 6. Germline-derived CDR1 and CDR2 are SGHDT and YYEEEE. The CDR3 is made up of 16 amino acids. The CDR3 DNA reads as TGTGCCAGCAGCAGCTTGGGACTAGCGGGGAAAGAGACCCAGTACTTC. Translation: CASSSLGLAGKETQYF. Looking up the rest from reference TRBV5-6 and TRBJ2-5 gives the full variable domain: DAGVTQSPTHLIKTRGQQVTLRCSPKSGHDTVSWYQQALGQGPQFIFQYYEEEERQRGNFPDRFSGHQFPNYSSELNVNALLLGDSALYLCASSSLGLAGKETQYFGPGTRLLVL.

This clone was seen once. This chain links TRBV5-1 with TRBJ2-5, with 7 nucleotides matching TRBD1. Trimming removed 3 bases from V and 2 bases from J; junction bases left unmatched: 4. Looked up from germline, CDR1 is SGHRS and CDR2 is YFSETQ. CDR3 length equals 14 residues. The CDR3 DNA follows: TGCGCCAGCAGCTCGGGACAGTTTCAAGAGACCCAGTACTTC. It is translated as CASSSGQFQETQYF.

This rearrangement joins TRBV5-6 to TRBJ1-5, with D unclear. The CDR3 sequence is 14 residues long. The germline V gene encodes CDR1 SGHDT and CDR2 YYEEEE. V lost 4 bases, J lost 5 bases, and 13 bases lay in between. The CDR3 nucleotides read TGTGCCAGCAGCCTACCAGGTGTGGATCAGCCCCAGCATTTT. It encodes CASSLPGVDQPQHF. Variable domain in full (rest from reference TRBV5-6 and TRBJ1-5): DAGVTQSPTHLIKTRGQQVTLRCSPKSGHDTVSWYQQALGQGPQFIFQYYEEEERQRGNFPDRFSGHQFPNYSSELNVNALLLGDSALYLCASSLPGVDQPQHFGDGTRLSIL.

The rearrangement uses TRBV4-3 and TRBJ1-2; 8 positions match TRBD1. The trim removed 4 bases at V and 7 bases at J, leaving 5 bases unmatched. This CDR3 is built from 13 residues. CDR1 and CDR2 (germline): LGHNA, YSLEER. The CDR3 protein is CASSPDRVGGYTF. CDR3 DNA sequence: TGCGCCAGCAGCCCGGACAGGGTGGGTGGCTACACCTTC.

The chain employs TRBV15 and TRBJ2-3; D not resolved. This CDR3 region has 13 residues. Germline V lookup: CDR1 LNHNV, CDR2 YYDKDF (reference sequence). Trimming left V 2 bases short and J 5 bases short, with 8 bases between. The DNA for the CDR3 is TGTGCCACCAGCAGACGGTTTGGAGATACGCAGTATTTT. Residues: CATSRRFGDTQYF.

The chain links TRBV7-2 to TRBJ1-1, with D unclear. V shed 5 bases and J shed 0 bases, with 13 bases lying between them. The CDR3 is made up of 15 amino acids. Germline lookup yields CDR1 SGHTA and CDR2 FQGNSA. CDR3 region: CASSEGVWVNTEAFF. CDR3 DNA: TGTGCCAGCAGCGAGGGCGTTTGGGTGAACACTGAAGCTTTCTTT.

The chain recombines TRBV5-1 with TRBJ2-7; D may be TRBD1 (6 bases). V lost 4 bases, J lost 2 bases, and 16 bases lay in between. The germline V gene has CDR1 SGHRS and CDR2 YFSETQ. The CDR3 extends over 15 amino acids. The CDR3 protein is CASSPQTGTTYEQYF. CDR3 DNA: TGCGCCAGCAGCCCGCAGACAGGCACAACCTACGAGCAGTACTTC.

The CDR3 nucleotides read TGTGCCAGCAGCCGCGGGCTAGCGGGGTTGGTGGGAGAGCAGTACTTC. This sequence encodes CASSRGLAGLVGEQYF. V usage is TRBV5-5 and J usage is TRBJ2-7; 9 nucleotides agree with TRBD2. The CDR3 covers 16 residues. Germline V lookup: CDR1 SGHKS, CDR2 YYEKEE (reference sequence). Germline trimming cut 4 bases from V and 7 bases from J; bases unmatched to any gene: 15.

CDR3 nucleotides: TGTGCCAGCAGCTATCCAACAGGGGGCGAGTTCTTC. It translates to CASSYPTGGEFF. This chain connects TRBV7-2 to TRBJ2-1; 9 nucleotides match TRBD1. The germline CDR1 and CDR2 sequences are SGHTA and FQGNSA. V was pared by 4 bases and J by 14 bases, with 6 bases of the junction left unmatched. The CDR3 is made up of 12 amino acids. The variable domain in full, completed from reference TRBV7-2 and TRBJ2-1, reads GAGVSQSPSNKVTEKGKDVELRCDPISGHTALYWYRQSLGQGLEFLIYFQGNSAPDKSGLPSDRFSAERTGGSVSTLTIQRTQQEDSAVYLCASSYPTGGEFFGPGTRLTVL.

The CDR3 sequence is CASSQTSGSYEQYF. CDR3 sequence (DNA): TGTGCCAGCAGTCAGACTAGCGGATCCTACGAGCAGTACTTC. The chain carries TRBV6-5 and TRBJ2-7, with 9 bases lining up with TRBD2. This CDR3 has 14 residues. Per germline, CDR1 MNHEY and CDR2 SVGAGI. The V and J ends lost 5 bases and 1 base, in that order; junction bases with no gene match: 3.

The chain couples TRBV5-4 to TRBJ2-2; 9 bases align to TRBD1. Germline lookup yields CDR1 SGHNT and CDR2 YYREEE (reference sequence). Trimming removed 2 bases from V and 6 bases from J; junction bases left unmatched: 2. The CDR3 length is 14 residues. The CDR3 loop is CASSFTGGSGELFF. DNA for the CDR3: TGTGCCAGCAGCTTCACAGGGGGCTCCGGGGAGCTGTTTTTT.

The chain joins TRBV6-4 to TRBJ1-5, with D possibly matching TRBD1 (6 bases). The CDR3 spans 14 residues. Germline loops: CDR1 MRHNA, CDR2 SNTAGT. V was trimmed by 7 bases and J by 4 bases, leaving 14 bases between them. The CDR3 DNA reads TGTGCCAGCACTCAGGACAGAGGTAATCAGCCCCAGCATTTT. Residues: CASTQDRGNQPQHF.

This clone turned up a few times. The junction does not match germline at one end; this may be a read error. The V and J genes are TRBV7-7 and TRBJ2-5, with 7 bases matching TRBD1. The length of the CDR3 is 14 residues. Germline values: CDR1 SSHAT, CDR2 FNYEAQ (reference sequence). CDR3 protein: CASSLGGQRETQYF. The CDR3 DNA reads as TGTGCTAGCAGCTTAGGGGGACAGAGAGAGACCCAGTACTTC. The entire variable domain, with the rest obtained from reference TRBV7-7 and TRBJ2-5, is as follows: GAGVSQSPRYKVTKRGQDVTLRCDPISSHATLYWYQQALGQGPEFLTYFNYEAQPDKSGLPSDRFSAERPEGSISTLTIQRTEQRDSAMYRCASSLGGQRETQYFGPGTRLLVL.

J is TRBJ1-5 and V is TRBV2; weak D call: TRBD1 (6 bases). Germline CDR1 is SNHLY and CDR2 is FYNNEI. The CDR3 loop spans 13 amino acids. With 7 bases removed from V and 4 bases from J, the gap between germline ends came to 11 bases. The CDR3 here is CASTQGMNQPQHF. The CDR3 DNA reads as TGTGCCAGCACCCAGGGGATGAATCAGCCCCAGCATTTT.